The clone carrying this T cell receptor beta chain was detected only a few times. What it recognizes is unknown. The PCR had 60 Vbeta and 13 Jbeta primers. Per the original methods: It was a later analysis that counted tens of millions of unique TCR beta chains, of which around 11 million were shared. Profiled with immunoSEQ multiplex PCR; TCRdb holds only in-frame clones, not every one. V and J calls and clone size come straight from that table; D and trimming were deduced from the DNA. Here the sample spans about 200,000 clones, approximately 70% being singletons. This sample is drawn from a study of cytomegalovirus exposure and HLA in healthy donors. Germline lookup yields CDR1 LNHNV and CDR2 YYDKDF (reference sequence). There are 13 residues in the CDR3. After removal of 5 bases from V and 5 bases from J, the junction contained 3 bases not matched to a gene. Study-wide results and caveats: Specificity for CMV antigens was confirmed in vitro for a few of the CMV-associated chains.

This TCR came from a man aged 40-55 years in good health and CMV-seropositive. J is TRBJ1-5 and V is TRBV15; TRBD1 agrees at 7 bases. Material: PBMCs. The chain's CDR3 is CATSGQADQPQHF. Here the CDR3 DNA reads TGTGCCACCAGCGGACAGGCGGATCAGCCCCAGCATTTT.